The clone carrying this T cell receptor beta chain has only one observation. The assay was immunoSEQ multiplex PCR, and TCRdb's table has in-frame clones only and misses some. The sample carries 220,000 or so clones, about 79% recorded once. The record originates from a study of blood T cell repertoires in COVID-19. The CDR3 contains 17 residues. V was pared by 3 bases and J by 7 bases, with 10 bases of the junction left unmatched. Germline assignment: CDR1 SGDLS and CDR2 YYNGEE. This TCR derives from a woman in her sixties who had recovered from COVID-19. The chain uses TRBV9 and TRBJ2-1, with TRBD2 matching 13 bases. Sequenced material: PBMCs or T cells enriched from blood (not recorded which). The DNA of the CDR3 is TGTGCCAGCAGCGCGGGGGCGGGACTAGCGGGGCGGAATGAGCAGTTCTTC. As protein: CASSAGAGLAGRNEQFF.